A selection of T cell receptor beta chains follows, all from one sample in a study of immune characterization of retroperitoneal liposarcoma. TCRdb used MiXCR to reprocess the PCR reads, holding one entry per CDR3 protein. The sample records approximately 9,800 distinct CDR3 sequences, roughly a quarter being singletons. Sequencing input: tumor tissue. The source of these receptors is a female donor with retroperitoneal liposarcoma. The CDR3 runs from the conserved cysteine through the conserved F or W. D genes are given only for firm matches. Clone size, where shown, is once, few, many, or a class for clones that have expanded.

cdr3_aa: CASSNNGGGRRNEQYF
cdr3_nt: TGTGCCAGCAGCAACAATGGCGGGGGTAGGAGAAATGAGCAGTACTTC
clone_size: many
v_call: TRBV6-1
j_call: TRBJ2-5
d_call: TRBD2

cdr3_aa: CASRMELNTEAFF
cdr3_nt: TGTGCCAGCAGGATGGAGTTGAACACTGAAGCTTTCTTT
clone_size: -
v_call: TRBV6-1
j_call: TRBJ1-1
d_call: -

cdr3_aa: CASRGTDNYEQYF
cdr3_nt: TGTGCCAGCCGCGGGACTGACAACTACGAGCAGTACTTC
clone_size: -
v_call: TRBV6-1
j_call: TRBJ2-7
d_call: -

cdr3_aa: CASSEAAGGSFYEQYF
cdr3_nt: TGTGCCAGCAGTGAAGCGGCGGGAGGGTCTTTCTACGAGCAGTACTTC
clone_size: medium-sized
v_call: TRBV6-1
j_call: TRBJ2-7
d_call: TRBD2

cdr3_aa: CASSLEPASSYNEQYF
cdr3_nt: TGTGCCAGCAGTTTAGAGCCAGCTAGCTCCTACAATGAGCAGTACTTC
clone_size: -
v_call: TRBV27
j_call: TRBJ2-5
d_call: -

cdr3_aa: CASSPLAGGATDTQYF
cdr3_nt: TGTGCCAGCAGCCCCCTAGCGGGAGGGGCCACAGATACGCAGTATTTT
clone_size: once
v_call: TRBV5-4
j_call: TRBJ2-3
d_call: TRBD2

cdr3_aa: CASRAGTVNTEAFF
cdr3_nt: TGTGCCAGCAGGGCCGGGACGGTGAACACTGAAGCTTTCTTT
clone_size: -
v_call: TRBV6-1
j_call: TRBJ1-1
d_call: -

cdr3_aa: CANGQGWAYEQYF
cdr3_nt: TGTGCCAACGGACAGGGATGGGCGTACGAGCAGTACTTC
clone_size: once
v_call: TRBV6-1
j_call: TRBJ2-7
d_call: TRBD1

cdr3_aa: CASSQTGDWLYF
cdr3_nt: TGTGCCAGCAGTCAAACGGGTGATTGGCTGTACTTC
clone_size: medium-sized
v_call: TRBV12-3/TRBV12-4
j_call: TRBJ2-1
d_call: -

cdr3_aa: CASSSERGGGDEQYF
cdr3_nt: TGTGCCAGCAGTTCCGAGCGGGGGGGGGGCGATGAGCAGTACTTC
clone_size: many
v_call: TRBV12-3/TRBV12-4
j_call: TRBJ2-7
d_call: TRBD2

cdr3_aa: CASSERTGGPHEQYF
cdr3_nt: TGTGCCAGCAGTGAAAGAACGGGAGGGCCACACGAGCAGTACTTC
clone_size: -
v_call: TRBV6-1
j_call: TRBJ2-7
d_call: TRBD2

cdr3_aa: CAGHRGRGAYEQFF
cdr3_nt: TGTGCCGGACACAGGGGGCGGGGGGCGTACGAGCAGTTCTTC
clone_size: many
v_call: TRBV12-3/TRBV12-4
j_call: TRBJ2-1
d_call: -

cdr3_aa: CASRRDRPNTEAFF
cdr3_nt: TGTGCCAGCAGAAGGGACAGGCCGAACACTGAAGCTTTCTTT
clone_size: -
v_call: TRBV6-8
j_call: TRBJ1-1
d_call: TRBD1

cdr3_aa: CASSGLTSGNYEQYF
cdr3_nt: TGTGCCAGCAGTGGGCTGACTAGCGGGAACTACGAGCAGTACTTC
clone_size: many
v_call: TRBV6-1
j_call: TRBJ2-7
d_call: TRBD2

cdr3_aa: CASSYSGTGGETQYF
cdr3_nt: TGTGCCAGCAGTTACTCGGGGACAGGGGGGGAGACCCAGTACTTC
clone_size: many
v_call: TRBV6-6
j_call: TRBJ2-5
d_call: TRBD1

cdr3_aa: CASSEPGSPLHF
cdr3_nt: TGTGCCAGCAGTGAACCGGGCTCACCCCTCCACTTT
clone_size: -
v_call: TRBV6-1
j_call: TRBJ1-6
d_call: -

cdr3_aa: CASSVNLGASTDTQYF
cdr3_nt: TGTGCCAGCAGTGTCAACCTAGGGGCTAGCACAGATACGCAGTATTTT
clone_size: -
v_call: TRBV27
j_call: TRBJ2-3
d_call: -

cdr3_aa: CASEGLSYEQYF
cdr3_nt: TGTGCCAGCGAGGGACTATCCTACGAGCAGTACTTC
clone_size: medium-sized
v_call: TRBV11-3
j_call: TRBJ2-7
d_call: TRBD2

cdr3_aa: CASSLSKGAEETQYF
cdr3_nt: TGTGCCAGCAGTTTATCGAAGGGGGCTGAGGAGACCCAGTACTTC
clone_size: few
v_call: TRBV27
j_call: TRBJ2-5
d_call: TRBD1

cdr3_aa: CASSLPFLQSEEGYNEQYF
cdr3_nt: TGTGCCAGCAGCCTCCCTTTCTTACAGTCGGAGGAAGGCTACAATGAGCAGTACTTC
clone_size: few
v_call: TRBV7-6
j_call: TRBJ2-7
d_call: -

cdr3_aa: CASSQARERVKNIQYF
cdr3_nt: TGTGCCAGCAGCCAAGCGAGGGAGAGGGTCAAAAACATTCAGTACTTC
clone_size: -
v_call: TRBV14
j_call: TRBJ2-4
d_call: -

cdr3_aa: CASSFITSGYNEQYF
cdr3_nt: TGTGCCAGCAGTTTCATAACTAGCGGCTACAATGAGCAGTACTTC
clone_size: medium-sized
v_call: TRBV12-3/TRBV12-4
j_call: TRBJ2-7
d_call: TRBD2

cdr3_aa: CASSRDIYNEQFF
cdr3_nt: TGTGCCAGCAGTCGGGACATCTACAATGAGCAGTTCTTC
clone_size: many
v_call: TRBV12-3/TRBV12-4
j_call: TRBJ2-1
d_call: -

cdr3_aa: CASSFRGGRGQETQYF
cdr3_nt: TGTGCCAGCAGTTTTAGAGGAGGCAGGGGGCAAGAGACCCAGTACTTC
clone_size: -
v_call: TRBV12-3/TRBV12-4
j_call: TRBJ2-5
d_call: TRBD1

cdr3_aa: CASSPFWSANGNTIYF
cdr3_nt: TGTGCTAGCAGCCCTTTTTGGTCAGCGAATGGAAACACCATATATTTT
clone_size: -
v_call: TRBV7-6
j_call: TRBJ1-3
d_call: -

cdr3_aa: CASRPSVIDEQFF
cdr3_nt: TGTGCCAGCCGGCCTTCGGTTATTGATGAGCAGTTCTTC
clone_size: few
v_call: TRBV27
j_call: TRBJ2-1
d_call: -

cdr3_aa: CASSGGRSLWNEQFF
cdr3_nt: TGTGCCAGTTCGGGCGGGAGATCTCTTTGGAATGAGCAGTTCTTC
clone_size: -
v_call: TRBV6-1
j_call: TRBJ2-1
d_call: TRBD2

cdr3_aa: CASRTDWGADEQYF
cdr3_nt: TGTGCCAGCAGGACCGATTGGGGGGCCGACGAGCAGTACTTC
clone_size: -
v_call: TRBV7-2
j_call: TRBJ2-7
d_call: -

cdr3_aa: CASSSAGVTEAFF
cdr3_nt: TGTGCCAGCAGCTCGGCAGGGGTCACTGAAGCTTTCTTT
clone_size: many
v_call: TRBV7-6
j_call: TRBJ1-1
d_call: -

cdr3_aa: CASSADSFTDTQYF
cdr3_nt: TGTGCCAGCAGTGCTGACAGCTTCACAGATACGCAGTATTTT
clone_size: few
v_call: TRBV6-1
j_call: TRBJ2-3
d_call: -

cdr3_aa: CASSGGGPYNSPLHF
cdr3_nt: TGTGCCAGCAGTGGAGGGGGCCCTTATAATTCACCCCTCCACTTT
clone_size: -
v_call: TRBV6-1
j_call: TRBJ1-6
d_call: TRBD1